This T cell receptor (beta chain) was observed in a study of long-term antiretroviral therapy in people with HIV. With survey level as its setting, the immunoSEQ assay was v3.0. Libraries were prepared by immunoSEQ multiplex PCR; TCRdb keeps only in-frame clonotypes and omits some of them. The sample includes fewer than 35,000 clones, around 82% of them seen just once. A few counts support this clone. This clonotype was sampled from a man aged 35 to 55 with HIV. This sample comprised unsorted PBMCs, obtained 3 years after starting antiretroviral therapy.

The CDR3: CASSLAPEGVYGYTF. For the CDR3, the DNA is TGCGCCAGCAGCTTGGCCCCGGAGGGAGTCTATGGCTACACCTTC. The chain is built from TRBV5-1 and TRBJ1-2; D is unclear. Germline V CDR1 and CDR2: SGHRS, YFSETQ. Trimming stripped 0 bases from V and 4 bases from J, with 13 bases between. The CDR3 spans 15 residues.